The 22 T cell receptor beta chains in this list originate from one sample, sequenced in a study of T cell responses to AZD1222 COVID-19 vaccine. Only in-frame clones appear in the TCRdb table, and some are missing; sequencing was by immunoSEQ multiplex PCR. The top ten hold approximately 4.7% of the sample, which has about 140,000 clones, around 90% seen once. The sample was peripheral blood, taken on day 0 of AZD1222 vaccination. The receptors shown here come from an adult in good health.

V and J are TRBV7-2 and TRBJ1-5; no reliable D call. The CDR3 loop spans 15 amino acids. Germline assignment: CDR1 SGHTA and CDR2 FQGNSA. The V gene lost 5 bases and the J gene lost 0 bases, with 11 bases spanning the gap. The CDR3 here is CASSPGVNSNQPQHF. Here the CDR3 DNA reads TGTGCCAGCAGCCCGGGTGTCAATAGCAATCAGCCCCAGCATTTT.

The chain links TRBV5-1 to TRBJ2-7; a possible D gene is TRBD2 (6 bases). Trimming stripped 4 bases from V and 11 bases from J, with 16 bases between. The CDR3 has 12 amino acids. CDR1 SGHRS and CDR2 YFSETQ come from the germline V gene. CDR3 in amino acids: CASSPLEGPEYF. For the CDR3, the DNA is TGCGCCAGCAGCCCCTTGGAGGGGCCGGAGTACTTC.

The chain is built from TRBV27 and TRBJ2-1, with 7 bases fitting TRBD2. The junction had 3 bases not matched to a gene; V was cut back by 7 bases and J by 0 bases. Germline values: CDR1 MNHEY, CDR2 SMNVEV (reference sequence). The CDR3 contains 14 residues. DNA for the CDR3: TGTGCCAGCAAAGGCGGGAGCTCCTACAATGAGCAGTTCTTC. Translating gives CASKGGSSYNEQFF.

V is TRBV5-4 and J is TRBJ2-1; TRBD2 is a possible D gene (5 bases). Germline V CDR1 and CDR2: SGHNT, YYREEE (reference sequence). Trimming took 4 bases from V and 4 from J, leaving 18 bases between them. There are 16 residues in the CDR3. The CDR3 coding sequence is TGTGCCAGCAGCCAAGACTACGGCGACGGATACAATGAGCAGTTCTTC. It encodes CASSQDYGDGYNEQFF. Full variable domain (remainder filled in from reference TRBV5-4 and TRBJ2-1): ETGVTQSPTHLIKTRGQQVTLRCSSQSGHNTVSWYQQALGQGPQFIFQYYREEENGRGNFPPRFSGLQFPNYSSELNVNALELDDSALYLCASSQDYGDGYNEQFFGPGTRLTVL.

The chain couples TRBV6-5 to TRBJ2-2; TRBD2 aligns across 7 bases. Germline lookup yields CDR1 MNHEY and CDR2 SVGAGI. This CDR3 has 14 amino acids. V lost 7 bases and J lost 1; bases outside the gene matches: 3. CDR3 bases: TGTGCCAGCAAGGGGAGGGTGAACACCGGGGAGCTGTTTTTT. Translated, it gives CASKGRVNTGELFF.

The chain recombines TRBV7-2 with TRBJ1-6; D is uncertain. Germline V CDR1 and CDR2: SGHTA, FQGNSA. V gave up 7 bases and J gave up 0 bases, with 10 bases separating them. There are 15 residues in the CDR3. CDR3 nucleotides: TGTGCCAGCACCCTAGGGAGCTCCTATAATTCACCCCTCCACTTT. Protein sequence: CASTLGSSYNSPLHF.

CDR3 in amino acids: CASSLWDEQFF. The DNA of the CDR3 is TGTGCCAGCAGCTTGTGGGATGAGCAGTTCTTC. The chain uses TRBV7-8 and TRBJ2-1; D call uncertain. V was shortened by 3 bases and J by 8 bases, with 5 bases between the two germline ends. CDR3 length: 11 amino acids. Looked up from germline, CDR1 is SGHVS and CDR2 is FQNEAQ.

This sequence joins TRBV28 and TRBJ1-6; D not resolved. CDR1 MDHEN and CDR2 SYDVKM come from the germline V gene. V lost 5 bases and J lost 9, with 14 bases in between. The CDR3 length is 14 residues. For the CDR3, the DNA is TGTGCCAGCAGTACACGGGCCCGGGGTTCACCCCTCCACTTT. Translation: CASSTRARGSPLHF.

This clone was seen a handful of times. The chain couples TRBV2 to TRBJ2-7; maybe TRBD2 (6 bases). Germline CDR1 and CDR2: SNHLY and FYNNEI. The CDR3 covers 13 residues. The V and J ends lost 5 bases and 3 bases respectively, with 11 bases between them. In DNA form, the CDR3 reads TGTGCCAGCAGTTTGGAGGGATACTACGAGCAGTACTTC. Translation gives CASSLEGYYEQYF.

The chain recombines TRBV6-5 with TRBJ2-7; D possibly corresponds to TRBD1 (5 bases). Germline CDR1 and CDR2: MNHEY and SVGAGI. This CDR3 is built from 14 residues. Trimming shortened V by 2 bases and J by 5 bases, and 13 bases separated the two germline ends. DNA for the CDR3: TGTGCCAGCAGTTACCAACAGGCTGGTCACGAGCAGTACTTC. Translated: CASSYQQAGHEQYF.

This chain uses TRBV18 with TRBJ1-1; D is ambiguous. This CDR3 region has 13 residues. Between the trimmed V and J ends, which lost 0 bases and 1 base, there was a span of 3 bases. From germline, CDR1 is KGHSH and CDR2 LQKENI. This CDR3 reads CASSPPENTEAFF. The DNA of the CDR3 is TGTGCCAGCTCACCACCAGAGAACACTGAAGCTTTCTTT.

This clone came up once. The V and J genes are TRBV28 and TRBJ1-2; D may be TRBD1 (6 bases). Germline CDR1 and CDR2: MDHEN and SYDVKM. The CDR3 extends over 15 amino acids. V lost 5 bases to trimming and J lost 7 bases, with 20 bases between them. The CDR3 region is CASSRWDMLARGYTF. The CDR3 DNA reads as TGTGCCAGCAGTCGCTGGGACATGCTGGCCCGTGGCTACACCTTC.

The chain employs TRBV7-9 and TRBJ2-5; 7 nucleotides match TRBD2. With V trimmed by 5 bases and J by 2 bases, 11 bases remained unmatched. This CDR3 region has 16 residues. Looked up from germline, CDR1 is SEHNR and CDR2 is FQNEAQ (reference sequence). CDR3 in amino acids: CASSPERRGGQETQYF. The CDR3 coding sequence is TGTGCCAGCAGCCCAGAACGGCGCGGGGGACAAGAGACCCAGTACTTC.

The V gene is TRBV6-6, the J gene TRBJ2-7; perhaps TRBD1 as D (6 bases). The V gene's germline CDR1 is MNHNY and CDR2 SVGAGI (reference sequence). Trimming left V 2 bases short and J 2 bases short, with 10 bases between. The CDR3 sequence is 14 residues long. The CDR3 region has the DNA TGTGCCAGCAGTTACGGACAGCCTACCTACGAGCAGTACTTC. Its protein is CASSYGQPTYEQYF.

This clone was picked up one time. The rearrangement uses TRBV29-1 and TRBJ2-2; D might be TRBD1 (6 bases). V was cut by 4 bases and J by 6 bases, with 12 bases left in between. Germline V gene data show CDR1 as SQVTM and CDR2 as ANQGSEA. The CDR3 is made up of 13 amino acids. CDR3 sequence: CSVAERGSGELFF. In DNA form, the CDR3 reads TGCAGCGTTGCCGAAAGGGGGTCCGGGGAGCTGTTTTTT.

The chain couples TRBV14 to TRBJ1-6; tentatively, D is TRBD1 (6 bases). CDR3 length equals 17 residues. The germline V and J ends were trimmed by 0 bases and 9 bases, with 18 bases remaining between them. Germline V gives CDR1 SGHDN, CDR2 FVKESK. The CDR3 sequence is CASSQDFRDIYRSPLHF. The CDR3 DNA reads TGTGCCAGCAGCCAAGATTTTCGGGACATCTATCGTTCACCCCTCCACTTT.

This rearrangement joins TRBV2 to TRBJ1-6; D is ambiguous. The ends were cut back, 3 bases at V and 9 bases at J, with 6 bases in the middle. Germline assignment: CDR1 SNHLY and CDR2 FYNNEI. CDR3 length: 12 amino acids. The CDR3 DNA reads TGTGCCAGCAGTGACCGACCTTCACCCCTCCACTTT. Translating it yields CASSDRPSPLHF.

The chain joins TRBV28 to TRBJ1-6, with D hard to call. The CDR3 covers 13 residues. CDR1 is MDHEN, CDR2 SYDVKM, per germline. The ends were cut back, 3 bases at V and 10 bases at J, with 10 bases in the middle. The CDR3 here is CASSFVRESPLHF. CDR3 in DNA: TGTGCCAGCAGTTTCGTAAGGGAATCACCCCTCCACTTT.

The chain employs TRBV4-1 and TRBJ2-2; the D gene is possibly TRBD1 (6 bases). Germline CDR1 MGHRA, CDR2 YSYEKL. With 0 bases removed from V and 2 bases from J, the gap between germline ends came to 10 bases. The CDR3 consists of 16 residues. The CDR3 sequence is CASSQETGTNTGELFF. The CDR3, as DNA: TGCGCCAGCAGCCAAGAAACAGGGACCAACACCGGGGAGCTGTTTTTT.

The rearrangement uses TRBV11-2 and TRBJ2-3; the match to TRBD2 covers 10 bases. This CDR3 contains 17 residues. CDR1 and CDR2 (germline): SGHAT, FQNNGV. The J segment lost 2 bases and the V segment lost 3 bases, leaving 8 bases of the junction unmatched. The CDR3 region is CASSFGLADVYTDTQYF. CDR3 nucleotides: TGTGCCAGCAGCTTCGGACTAGCGGACGTTTACACAGATACGCAGTATTTT.

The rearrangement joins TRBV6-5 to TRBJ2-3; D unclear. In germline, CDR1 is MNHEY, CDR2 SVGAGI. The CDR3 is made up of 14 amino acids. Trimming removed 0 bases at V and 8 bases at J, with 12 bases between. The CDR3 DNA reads TGTGCCAGCAGTTACTCGATTGGCTCTGGTACGCAGTATTTT. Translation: CASSYSIGSGTQYF.

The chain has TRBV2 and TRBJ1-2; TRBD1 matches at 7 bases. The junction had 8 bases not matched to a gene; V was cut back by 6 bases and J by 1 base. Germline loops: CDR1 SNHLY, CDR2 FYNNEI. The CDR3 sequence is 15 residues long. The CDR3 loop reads CASSLDRVLNYGYTF. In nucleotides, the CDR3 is TGTGCCAGCAGCCTAGACAGGGTGCTTAACTATGGCTACACCTTC.